These 20 T cell receptor beta chains came from one sample sequenced in a study of blood T cell repertoires in COVID-19. The repertoire was sequenced with immunoSEQ multiplex PCR; TCRdb's copy has only in-frame clones and lacks some. The repertoire holds 150,000 or so clones, approximately 82% seen once, with 1.6% in the top ten. The sample consisted of peripheral blood. The origin of the receptors is a human donor in a cohort sampled during active COVID-19.

The chain carries TRBV7-8 and TRBJ2-3, with 7 bases matching TRBD1. Unmatched junction bases numbered 10, after V lost 6 bases and J lost 1 base. This CDR3 contains 16 residues. CDR1 and CDR2 (germline): SGHVS, FQNEAQ. As DNA, the CDR3 is TGTGCCAGCAGGGTGAGGGGGCCCGGGGGCACAGATACGCAGTATTTT. Protein: CASRVRGPGGTDTQYF.

The gene calls are TRBV18 and TRBJ2-1, with D possibly matching TRBD2 (6 bases). This CDR3 contains 15 residues. Germline CDR1 reads KGHSH; CDR2 reads LQKENI. V was trimmed by 1 base and J by 1 base, leaving 8 bases between them. CDR3 in amino acids: CASSPLAASYNEQFF. The CDR3 nucleotides are TGTGCCAGCTCACCACTAGCGGCGTCCTACAATGAGCAGTTCTTC.

CDR3 protein: CASSFPRVDTGELFF. The CDR3 region has the DNA TGCGCCAGCAGCTTTCCCAGGGTTGACACCGGGGAGCTGTTTTTT. This chain uses TRBV5-1 with TRBJ2-2; D is perhaps TRBD1 (5 bases). Trimming shortened V by 2 bases and J by 3 bases, and 11 bases separated the two germline ends. Per the germline V gene, CDR1 is SGHRS and CDR2 is YFSETQ. The CDR3 spans 15 residues.

The chain combines TRBV7-3 with TRBJ2-3, with 7 bases fitting TRBD2. CDR3 size: 16 residues. V shed 2 bases, J shed 0 bases, and the junction held 5 bases outside the gene matches. CDR1 SGHTA and CDR2 FQGTGA come from the germline V gene. CDR3 coding DNA: TGTGCCAGCAGCTTATCGCTCGGGGGGAGCACAGATACGCAGTATTTT. It specifies CASSLSLGGSTDTQYF.

The genes are TRBV7-9 and TRBJ2-5; D may be TRBD2 (6 bases). The germline V and J ends were trimmed by 2 bases and 5 bases, with 6 bases remaining between them. The CDR3 is 12 amino acids. In germline, CDR1 is SEHNR, CDR2 FQNEAQ (reference sequence). CDR3 loop: CASSLSGETQYF. As DNA, the CDR3 is TGTGCCAGCAGCTTAAGCGGGGAGACCCAGTACTTC.

The chain uses TRBV28 and TRBJ2-7, with TRBD1 matching 12 bases. Germline-derived CDR1 and CDR2 are MDHEN and SYDVKM. The trim removed 5 bases at V and 6 bases at J, leaving 2 bases unmatched. This CDR3 spans 13 amino acids. In DNA, the CDR3 is TGTGCCAGCAGTCGGGACAGGGGGCCCGAGCAGTACTTC. This gives the protein CASSRDRGPEQYF.

The CDR3 spells CASSQGTVYNEQFF. CDR3 in DNA: TGTGCCAGCAGCCAAGGGACAGTCTACAATGAGCAGTTCTTC. The V gene is TRBV14, the J gene TRBJ2-1; TRBD1 might be the D (6 bases). V was clipped by 1 base and J by 3 bases, with 7 bases between them. The germline V gene has CDR1 SGHDN and CDR2 FVKESK. The length of the CDR3 is 14 residues.

V is TRBV30 and J is TRBJ2-4, with TRBD2 as a possible D gene (5 bases). The germline CDR1 and CDR2 sequences are GTSNPN and SVGIG (reference sequence). The CDR3 runs 11 residues. V shed 8 bases and J shed 8 bases, with 13 bases lying between them. CDR3 nucleotide sequence: TGTGCCGCGGGCGGAAGGGACATTCAGTACTTC. Protein: CAAGGRDIQYF. The entire variable domain, with the rest obtained from reference TRBV30 and TRBJ2-4, is as follows: SQTIHQWPATLVQPVGSPLSLECTVEGTSNPNLYWYRQAAGRGLQLLFYSVGIGQISSEVPQNLSASRPQDRQFILSSKKLLLSDSGFYLCAAGGRDIQYFGAGTRLSVL.

This chain links TRBV10-3 with TRBJ2-7; 7 nucleotides agree with TRBD1. V was pared by 4 bases and J by 2 bases, with 2 bases of the junction left unmatched. Germline assignment: CDR1 ENHRY and CDR2 SYGVKD. This CDR3 has 13 residues. CDR3 sequence: CAISGGQPYEQYF. As DNA, the CDR3 is TGTGCCATCAGTGGGGGACAGCCCTACGAGCAGTACTTC.

The V gene is TRBV28, the J gene TRBJ1-6, with unresolved D. V lost 8 bases and J lost 0, with 14 bases in between. This CDR3 has 16 amino acids. Germline values: CDR1 MDHEN, CDR2 SYDVKM. This CDR3 reads CASGGSNPSYNSPLHF. CDR3 DNA: TGTGCCAGCGGCGGGTCGAACCCCTCCTATAATTCACCCCTCCACTTT.

V usage is TRBV20-1 and J usage is TRBJ2-4; D perhaps matches TRBD1 (5 bases). The V gene lost 3 bases and the J gene lost 6 bases, with 18 bases spanning the gap. CDR3 length: 15 amino acids. Germline CDR1 is DFQATT and CDR2 is SNEGSKA (reference sequence). The CDR3 DNA is TGCAGTGCTAGTAGTCCCCAGGGCCTCGGAAACATTCAGTACTTC. Its translation: CSASSPQGLGNIQYF.

This clone was found a few times. CDR3 region: CASSQEGGRATEAFF. CDR3 bases: TGTGCCAGCAGCCAAGAAGGAGGGAGGGCCACTGAAGCTTTCTTT. The chain couples TRBV3-1 (or the pseudogene TRBV3-2) to TRBJ1-1; D remains ambiguous. In germline, CDR1 is LGHDT, CDR2 YNNKEL (reference sequence). The CDR3 length is 15 residues. V lost 0 bases to trimming and J lost 4 bases, with 12 bases between them.

The chain has TRBV11-3 and TRBJ2-7; 8 bases are shared with TRBD2. This CDR3 spans 17 amino acids. Per germline, CDR1 SGHNT and CDR2 YENEEA. With 6 bases clipped from V and 3 bases from J, the junction kept 16 bases outside the gene matches. CDR3 coding DNA: TGTGCCAGCAGAAAGGCCCTTCGGGAGGGACCCCTCTACGAGCAGTACTTC. Amino acids: CASRKALREGPLYEQYF.

This clone came up a few times. V is TRBV6-2 or TRBV6-3 and J is TRBJ2-3; TRBD2 is a possible D gene (6 bases). CDR3 size: 15 residues. Per the germline V gene, CDR1 is MNHEY and CDR2 is SVGEGT. Trimming left V 3 bases short and J 3 bases short, with 13 bases between. This CDR3 reads CASSYSGENTDTQYF. In DNA, the CDR3 is TGTGCCAGCAGTTATTCGGGGGAGAATACAGATACGCAGTATTTT.

The chain has TRBV4-2 and TRBJ2-7, with 13 nucleotides matching TRBD2. CDR1 is LGHNA and CDR2 is YNFKEQ in the germline V gene. The CDR3 runs 15 residues. V was pared by 3 bases and J by 5 bases, with 4 bases of the junction left unmatched. CDR3 nucleotides: TGTGCCAGCAGCCAGGGACTAGCGGGAAGCAACGAGCAGTACTTC. Amino acid sequence: CASSQGLAGSNEQYF.

The V gene is TRBV5-1, the J gene TRBJ2-5; TRBD1 agrees at 8 bases. Germline CDR1 reads SGHRS; CDR2 reads YFSETQ. CDR3 length: 15 amino acids. V lost 1 base and J lost 4; bases outside the gene matches: 6. DNA for the CDR3: TGCGCCAGCAGCTTGCCCACAGGGGGTGTAGAGACCCAGTACTTC. Its translation: CASSLPTGGVETQYF.

The rearrangement uses TRBV29-1 and TRBJ2-3; 8 positions match TRBD1. CDR1 SQVTM and CDR2 ANQGSEA come from the germline V gene. V dropped 2 bases and J dropped 2; count of bases not matched to a gene: 3. The CDR3 runs to 14 residues. The CDR3 DNA reads TGCAGCGTTGAACTCAGGGGGCCCACAGATACGCAGTATTTT. Translating gives CSVELRGPTDTQYF.

This chain connects TRBV19 to TRBJ2-4; D remains ambiguous. V gave up 5 bases and J gave up 5 bases, with 19 bases separating them. The CDR3 extends over 16 amino acids. The germline V gene has CDR1 LNHDA and CDR2 SQIVND (reference sequence). The DNA for the CDR3 is TGTGCCAGTAGTCTGTTTGGCCTAGAGTCCCAAAACATTCAGTACTTC. Residues: CASSLFGLESQNIQYF. Variable domain in full (rest from reference TRBV19 and TRBJ2-4): DGGITQSPKYLFRKEGQNVTLSCEQNLNHDAMYWYRQDPGQGLRLIYYSQIVNDFQKGDIAEGYSVSREKKESFPLTVTSAQKNPTAFYLCASSLFGLESQNIQYFGAGTRLSVL.

The chain carries TRBV27 and TRBJ2-1; 9 bases are a match to TRBD1. The V and J ends lost 7 bases and 8 bases, in that order; junction bases with no gene match: 15. This CDR3 is built from 16 residues. The germline V gene encodes CDR1 MNHEY and CDR2 SMNVEV (reference sequence). This CDR3 reads CASNKSPGQGKHEQFF. The DNA for the CDR3 is TGTGCCAGCAATAAATCTCCGGGACAGGGTAAGCATGAGCAGTTCTTC.

The chain recombines TRBV9 with TRBJ2-1, with 12 bases that match TRBD2. CDR3 length equals 16 residues. Germline loops: CDR1 SGDLS, CDR2 YYNGEE. V shed 3 bases and J 6 bases; nucleotides not matched to a gene: 7. CDR3 DNA sequence: TGTGCCAGCAGCGCCATTCCTAGCGGGAGGGGCAATGAGCAGTTCTTC. Translation gives CASSAIPSGRGNEQFF.